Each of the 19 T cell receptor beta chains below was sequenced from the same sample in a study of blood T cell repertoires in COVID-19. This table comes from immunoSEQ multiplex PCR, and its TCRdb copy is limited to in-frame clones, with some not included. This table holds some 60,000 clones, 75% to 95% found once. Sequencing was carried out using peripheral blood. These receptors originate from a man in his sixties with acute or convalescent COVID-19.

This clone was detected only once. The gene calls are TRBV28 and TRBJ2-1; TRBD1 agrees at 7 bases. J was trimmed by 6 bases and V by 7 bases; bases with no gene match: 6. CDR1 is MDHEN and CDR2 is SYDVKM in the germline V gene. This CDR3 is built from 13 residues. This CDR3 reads CASTDRATNEQFF. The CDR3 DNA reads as TGTGCCAGCACCGACAGGGCCACCAATGAGCAGTTCTTC.

CDR3 sequence reads: CASSQGSGREGTDTQYF. In DNA form, the CDR3 reads TGTGCCAGCAGCCAAGGAAGCGGGAGGGAGGGCACAGATACGCAGTATTTT. The chain recombines TRBV4-2 with TRBJ2-3, with 10 bases fitting TRBD2. With V trimmed by 1 base and J by 1 base, 5 bases remained unmatched. The CDR3 totals 17 residues. Germline V lookup: CDR1 LGHNA, CDR2 YNFKEQ.

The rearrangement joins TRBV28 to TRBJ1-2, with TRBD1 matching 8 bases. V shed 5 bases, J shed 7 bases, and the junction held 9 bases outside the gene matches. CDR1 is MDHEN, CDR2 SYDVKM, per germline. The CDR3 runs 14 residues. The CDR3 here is CASSAPRGRSGYTF. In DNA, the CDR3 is TGTGCCAGCAGTGCCCCCAGGGGGCGAAGTGGCTACACCTTC.

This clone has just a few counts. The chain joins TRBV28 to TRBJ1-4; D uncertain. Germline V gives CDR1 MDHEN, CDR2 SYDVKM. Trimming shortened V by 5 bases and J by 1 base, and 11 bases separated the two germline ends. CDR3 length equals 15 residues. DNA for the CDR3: TGTGCCAGCAGTCGTAGCGGGGTAACTAATGAAAAACTGTTTTTT. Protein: CASSRSGVTNEKLFF.

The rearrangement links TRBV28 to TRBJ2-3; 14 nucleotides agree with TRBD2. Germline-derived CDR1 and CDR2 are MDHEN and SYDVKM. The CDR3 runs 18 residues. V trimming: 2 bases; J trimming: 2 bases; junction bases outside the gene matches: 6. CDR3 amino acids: CASSLGLAGGYSTDTQYF. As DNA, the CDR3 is TGTGCCAGCAGTTTAGGACTAGCGGGAGGATACTCCACAGATACGCAGTATTTT.

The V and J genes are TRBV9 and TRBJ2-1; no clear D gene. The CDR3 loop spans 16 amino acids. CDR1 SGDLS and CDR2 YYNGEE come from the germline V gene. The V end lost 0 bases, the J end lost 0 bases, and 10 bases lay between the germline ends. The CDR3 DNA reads TGTGCCAGCAGCGTAGCCAGCCGGAGCTCCTACAATGAGCAGTTCTTC. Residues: CASSVASRSSYNEQFF. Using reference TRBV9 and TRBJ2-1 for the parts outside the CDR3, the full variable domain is DSGVTQTPKHLITATGQRVTLRCSPRSGDLSVYWYQQSLDQGLQFLIQYYNGEERAKGNILERFSAQQFPDLHSELNLSSLELGDSALYFCASSVASRSSYNEQFFGPGTRLTVL.

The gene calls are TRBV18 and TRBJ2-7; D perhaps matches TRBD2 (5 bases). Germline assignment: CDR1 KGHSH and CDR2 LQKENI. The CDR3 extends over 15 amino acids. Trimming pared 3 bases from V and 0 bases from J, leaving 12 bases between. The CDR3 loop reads CASSPAQRSSYEQYF. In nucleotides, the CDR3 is TGTGCCAGCTCACCTGCCCAGCGGAGCTCCTACGAGCAGTACTTC.

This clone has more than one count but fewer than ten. DNA of the CDR3: TGTGCCAGCAGTTTAGCAGGGCAGGAGAACACTGAAGCTTTCTTT. It yields the protein CASSLAGQENTEAFF. This chain joins TRBV6-5 and TRBJ1-1; weak D call: TRBD1 (5 bases). The CDR3 runs 15 residues. V was trimmed by 4 bases and J by 1 base, leaving 13 bases between them. The germline V gene has CDR1 MNHEY and CDR2 SVGAGI.

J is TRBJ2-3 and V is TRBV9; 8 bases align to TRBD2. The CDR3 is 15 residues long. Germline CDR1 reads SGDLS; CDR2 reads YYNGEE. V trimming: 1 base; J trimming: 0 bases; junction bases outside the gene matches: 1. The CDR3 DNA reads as TGTGCCAGCAGCGTAAGCGGGAGAAGCACAGATACGCAGTATTTT. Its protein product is CASSVSGRSTDTQYF.

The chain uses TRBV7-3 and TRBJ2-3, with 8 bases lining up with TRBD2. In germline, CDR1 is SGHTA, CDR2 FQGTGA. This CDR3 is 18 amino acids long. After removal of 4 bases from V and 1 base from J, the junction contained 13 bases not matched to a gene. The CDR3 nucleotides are TGTGCCAGCAGCTGGGCCGGGACTAGGTATACGGGCACAGATACGCAGTATTTT. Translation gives CASSWAGTRYTGTDTQYF. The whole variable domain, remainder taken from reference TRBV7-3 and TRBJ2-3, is GAGVSQTPSNKVTEKGKYVELRCDPISGHTALYWYRQSLGQGPEFLIYFQGTGAADDSGLPNDRFFAVRPEGSVSTLKIQRTERGDSAVYLCASSWAGTRYTGTDTQYFGPGTRLTVL.

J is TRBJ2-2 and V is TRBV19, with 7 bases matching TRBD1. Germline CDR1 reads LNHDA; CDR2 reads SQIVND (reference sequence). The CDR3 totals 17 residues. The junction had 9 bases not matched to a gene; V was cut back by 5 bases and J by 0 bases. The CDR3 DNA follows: TGTGCCAGTAGTCCCAAGGGGGCTCTACCGAACACCGGGGAGCTGTTTTTT. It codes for CASSPKGALPNTGELFF. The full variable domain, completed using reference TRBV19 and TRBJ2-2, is DGGITQSPKYLFRKEGQNVTLSCEQNLNHDAMYWYRQDPGQGLRLIYYSQIVNDFQKGDIAEGYSVSREKKESFPLTVTSAQKNPTAFYLCASSPKGALPNTGELFFGEGSRLTVL.

The CDR3: CASSSPGQGNSPLHF. CDR3 DNA sequence: TGTGCCAGCAGTTCTCCCGGACAGGGCAATTCACCCCTCCACTTT. The chain carries TRBV28 and TRBJ1-6, with 8 bases fitting TRBD1. This CDR3 is 15 amino acids long. V trimming: 4 bases; J trimming: 7 bases; junction bases outside the gene matches: 6. CDR1 and CDR2 from the germline V gene are MDHEN and SYDVKM. The complete variable domain, with remaining parts taken from reference TRBV28 and TRBJ1-6, reads DVKVTQSSRYLVKRTGEKVFLECVQDMDHENMFWYRQDPGLGLRLIYFSYDVKMKEKGDIPEGYSVSREKKERFSLILESASTNQTSMYLCASSSPGQGNSPLHFGNGTRLTVT.

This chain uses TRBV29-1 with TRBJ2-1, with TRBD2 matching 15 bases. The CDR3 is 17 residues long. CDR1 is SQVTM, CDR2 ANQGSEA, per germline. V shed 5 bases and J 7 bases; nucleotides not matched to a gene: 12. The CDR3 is CSVSKQRTSGRANEQFF. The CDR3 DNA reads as TGCAGCGTTTCTAAACAACGGACTAGCGGGAGGGCGAATGAGCAGTTCTTC.

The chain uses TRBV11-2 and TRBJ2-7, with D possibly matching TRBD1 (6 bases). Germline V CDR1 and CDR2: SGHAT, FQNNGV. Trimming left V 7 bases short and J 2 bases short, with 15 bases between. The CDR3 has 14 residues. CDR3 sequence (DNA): TGTGCCAGCACCCAGAGGGACAACCCCTACGAGCAGTACTTC. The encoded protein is CASTQRDNPYEQYF.

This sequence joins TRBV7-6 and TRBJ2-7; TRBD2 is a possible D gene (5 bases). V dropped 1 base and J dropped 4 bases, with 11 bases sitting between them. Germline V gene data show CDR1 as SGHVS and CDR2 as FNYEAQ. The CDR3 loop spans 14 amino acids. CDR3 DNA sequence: TGTGCCAGCAGCTTAGAGGTCTCGGGGTACGAGCAGTACTTC. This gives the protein CASSLEVSGYEQYF.

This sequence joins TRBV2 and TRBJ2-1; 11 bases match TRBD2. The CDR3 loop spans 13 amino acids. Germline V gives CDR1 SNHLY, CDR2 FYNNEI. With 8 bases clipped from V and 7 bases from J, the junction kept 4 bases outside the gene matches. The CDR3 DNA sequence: TGTGCCAGCCCGGGACTAGCGGTAAATGAGCAGTTCTTC. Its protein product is CASPGLAVNEQFF.

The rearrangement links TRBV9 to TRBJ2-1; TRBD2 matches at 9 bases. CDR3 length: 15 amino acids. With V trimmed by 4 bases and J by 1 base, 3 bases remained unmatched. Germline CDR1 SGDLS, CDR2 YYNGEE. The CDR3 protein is CASSPREGSYNEQFF. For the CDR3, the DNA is TGTGCCAGCAGCCCGCGGGAGGGATCCTACAATGAGCAGTTCTTC.

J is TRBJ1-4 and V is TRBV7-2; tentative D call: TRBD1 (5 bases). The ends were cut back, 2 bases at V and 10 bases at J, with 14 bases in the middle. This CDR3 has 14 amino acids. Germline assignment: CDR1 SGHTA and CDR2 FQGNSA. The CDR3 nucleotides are TGTGCCAGCAGCTTACCTGAGTGGGGGGGAAAACTGTTTTTT. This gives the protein CASSLPEWGGKLFF.

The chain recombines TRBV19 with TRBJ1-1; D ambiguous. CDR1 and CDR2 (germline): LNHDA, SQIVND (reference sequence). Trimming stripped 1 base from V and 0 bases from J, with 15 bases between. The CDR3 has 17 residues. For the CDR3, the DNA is TGTGCCAGTAGTATAGGGGTTGGGCTCAAACTGAACACTGAAGCTTTCTTT. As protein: CASSIGVGLKLNTEAFF.